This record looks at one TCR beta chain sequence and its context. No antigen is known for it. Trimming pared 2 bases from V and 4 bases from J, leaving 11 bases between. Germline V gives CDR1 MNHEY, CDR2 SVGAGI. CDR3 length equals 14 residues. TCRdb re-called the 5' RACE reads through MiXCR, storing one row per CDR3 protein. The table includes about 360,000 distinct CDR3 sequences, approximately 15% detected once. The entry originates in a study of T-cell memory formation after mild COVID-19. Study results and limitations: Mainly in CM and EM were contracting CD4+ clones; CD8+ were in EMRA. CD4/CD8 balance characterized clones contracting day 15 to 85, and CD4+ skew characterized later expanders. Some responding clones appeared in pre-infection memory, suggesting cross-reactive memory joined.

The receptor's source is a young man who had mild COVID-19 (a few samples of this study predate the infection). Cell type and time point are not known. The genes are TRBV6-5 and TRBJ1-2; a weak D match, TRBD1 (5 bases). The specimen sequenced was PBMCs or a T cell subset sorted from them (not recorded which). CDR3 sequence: CASSYGRGSYGYTF. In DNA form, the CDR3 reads TGTGCCAGCAGTTACGGGAGGGGATCCTATGGCTACACCTTC.